The 8 T cell receptor beta chains presented below share a single source sample, sequenced in a study of blood T cell repertoires in COVID-19. Sequencing used immunoSEQ multiplex PCR; TCRdb keeps in-frame clones, though not all of them. The sample includes a few hundred thousand clones, more than 80% of them seen just once. The sequenced material came from peripheral blood. These receptors originate from a man aged 35 to 55 with acute or convalescent COVID-19.

This clone was recorded a few times. The junction departs from germline at one end; a sequencing error may be responsible. V is TRBV20-1 and J is TRBJ1-2, with D perhaps TRBD1 (5 bases). This CDR3 has 11 amino acids. Germline V gene data show CDR1 as DFQATT and CDR2 as SNEGSKA (reference sequence). CDR3 sequence reads: CSARTQGPMEF. CDR3 nucleotide sequence: TGCAGTGCTAGAACCCAGGGCCCCATGGAATTT.

The chain couples TRBV7-9 to TRBJ1-2; possibly TRBD1 for D (5 bases). This CDR3 spans 16 amino acids. V was cut by 5 bases and J by 5 bases, with 21 bases left in between. In germline, CDR1 is SEHNR, CDR2 FQNEAQ (reference sequence). CDR3 amino acids: CASSQKGQELQYGYTF. The CDR3 DNA reads as TGTGCCAGCAGCCAAAAAGGACAAGAACTACAGTATGGCTACACCTTC. Full variable domain (outside the CDR3, taken from reference TRBV7-9 and TRBJ1-2): DTGVSQNPRHKITKRGQNVTFRCDPISEHNRLYWYRQTLGQGPEFLTYFQNEAQLEKSRLLSDRFSAERPKGSFSTLEIQRTEQGDSAMYLCASSQKGQELQYGYTFGSGTRLTVV.

The V call is TRBV6-2 or TRBV6-3, the J call TRBJ1-1; D is uncertain. Per germline, CDR1 MNHEY and CDR2 SVGEGT. CDR3 size: 13 residues. Trimming shortened V by 5 bases and J by 10 bases, and 17 bases separated the two germline ends. The CDR3 protein is CASSHPEDFPAFF. Here the CDR3 DNA reads TGTGCCAGCAGTCACCCTGAGGACTTTCCAGCTTTCTTT.

The genes are TRBV3-1 (or the pseudogene TRBV3-2) and TRBJ1-3, with 7 positions matching TRBD1. Germline lookup yields CDR1 LGHDT and CDR2 YNNKEL (reference sequence). J was trimmed by 4 bases and V by 3 bases; bases with no gene match: 0. CDR3 length equals 13 residues. The chain's CDR3 is CASSQGQGNTIYF. Written as DNA, the CDR3 is TGTGCCAGCAGCCAGGGACAGGGAAACACCATATATTTT.

This clone appeared a few times. J is TRBJ2-1 and V is TRBV14; D gene unclear. The CDR3 is made up of 14 amino acids. Deletions cut 0 bases from V and 9 bases from J, with 12 bases between. In germline, CDR1 is SGHDN, CDR2 FVKESK. The CDR3 protein is CASSQDFLSGEQFF. The DNA of the CDR3 is TGTGCCAGCAGCCAAGATTTTCTTTCGGGTGAGCAGTTCTTC.

The CDR3 nucleotides are TGCAGCGTTGAGACCTTGACAGCTCAAGAAGCTTTCTTT. Residues: CSVETLTAQEAFF. The chain joins TRBV29-1 to TRBJ1-1; a weak D match, TRBD1 (5 bases). The V and J ends lost 3 bases and 8 bases respectively, with 16 bases between them. The CDR3 is 13 amino acids. Germline CDR1 reads SQVTM; CDR2 reads ANQGSEA.

The chain joins TRBV9 to TRBJ2-3; D is undetermined. Trimming shortened V by 3 bases and J by 4 bases, and 6 bases separated the two germline ends. The CDR3 consists of 12 residues. CDR1 SGDLS and CDR2 YYNGEE come from the germline V gene. Here the CDR3 DNA reads TGTGCCAGCAGCGAATCCGCAGATACGCAGTATTTT. Amino acids: CASSESADTQYF.

The rearrangement joins TRBV3-1 (or the pseudogene TRBV3-2) to TRBJ1-2; no firm D call. With 4 bases removed from V and 4 bases from J, the gap between germline ends came to 7 bases. This CDR3 has 12 amino acids. Germline V gene sequence: CDR1 LGHDT, CDR2 YNNKEL (reference sequence). This chain's CDR3 is CASSLGAYGYTF. As DNA, the CDR3 is TGTGCCAGCAGCCTAGGAGCCTATGGCTACACCTTC.